This T cell receptor beta chain was documented in a study of response to subunit inactivated influenza vaccine. Whole-study findings and limits: With each seasonal influenza vaccination, the authors suggested, few new T cells are recruited.

There are many counts of this clonotype. Antigen specificity is unknown. The V and J ends lost 6 bases and 0 bases respectively, with 11 bases between them. The CDR3 has 14 residues. Looked up from germline, CDR1 is MNHEY and CDR2 is SMNVEV (reference sequence). Each CDR3 protein gets one entry after TCRdb re-called the RT-PCR reads with MiXCR. Among around 530,000 distinct CDR3 sequences listed, about 11% were seen once. The sample was PBMCs from blood, taken on the day of vaccination. The rearrangement joins TRBV27 to TRBJ1-1; D is undetermined. The sequence came from a man in his fifties who received an inactivated influenza vaccine. CDR3 protein: CASSPLSMNTEAFF. The CDR3 nucleotides are TGTGCCAGCAGCCCTTTATCTATGAACACTGAAGCTTTCTTT.